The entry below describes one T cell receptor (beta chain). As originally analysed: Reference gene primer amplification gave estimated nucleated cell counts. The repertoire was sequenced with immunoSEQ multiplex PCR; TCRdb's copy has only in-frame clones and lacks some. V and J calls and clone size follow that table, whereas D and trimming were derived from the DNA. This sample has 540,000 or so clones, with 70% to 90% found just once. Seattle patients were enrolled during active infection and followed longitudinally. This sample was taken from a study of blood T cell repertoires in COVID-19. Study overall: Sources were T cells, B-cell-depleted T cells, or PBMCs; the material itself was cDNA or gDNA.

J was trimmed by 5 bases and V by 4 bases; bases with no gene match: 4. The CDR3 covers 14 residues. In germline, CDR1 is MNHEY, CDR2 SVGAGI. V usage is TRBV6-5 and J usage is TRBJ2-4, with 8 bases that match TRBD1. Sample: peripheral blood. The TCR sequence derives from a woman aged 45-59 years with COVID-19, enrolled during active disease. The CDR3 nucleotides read TGTGCCAGCAGTTTCGACAGGGGCGAAAACATTCAGTACTTC. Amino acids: CASSFDRGENIQYF.